The 14 T cell receptor beta chains in this list originate from one sample, sequenced in a study of Graves' ophthalmopathy and Graves' hyperthyroidism. Beta-chain TCR CDR3 regions were amplified from RNA transcripts. RT-PCR was first run with HTBI primers, then multiplex PCR in a second round. Using its own MiXCR run on the multiplex PCR reads, TCRdb lists one record per CDR3 protein. The sample consists of about 400,000 distinct CDR3 sequences, less than 20% of them appearing once. Sequences were obtained from peripheral blood. The receptors shown here come from a woman younger than 30 with stable Graves' hyperthyroidism.

This clonotype was counted many times. The chain carries TRBV24-1 and TRBJ2-7; a possible D gene is TRBD1 (6 bases). Per the germline V gene, CDR1 is KGHDR and CDR2 is SFDVKD. V was shortened by 4 bases and J by 0 bases, with 12 bases between the two germline ends. This CDR3 contains 15 residues. CDR3 amino acids: CATSDSQGSSYEQYF. The CDR3 nucleotides read TGTGCCACCAGTGACTCCCAGGGGAGCTCCTACGAGCAGTACTTC.

This clonotype was seen more than once but under ten times. Written as DNA, the CDR3 is TGCGCCAGCAGCCAAGGGGACAACAGTTTGAGGGTCCCCGGAAACACCATATATTTT. Translated, it gives CASSQGDNSLRVPGNTIYF. The genes are TRBV4-1 and TRBJ1-3, with a tentative D call TRBD1 (6 bases). Germline-derived CDR1 and CDR2 are MGHRA and YSYEKL. CDR3 size: 19 residues. Trimming shortened V by 1 base and J by 4 bases, and 23 bases separated the two germline ends.

This sequence joins TRBV24-1 and TRBJ1-2; 7 bases match TRBD1. V trimming: 2 bases; J trimming: 5 bases; junction bases outside the gene matches: 4. CDR3 length: 14 amino acids. The germline gives CDR1 KGHDR, CDR2 SFDVKD. CDR3 nucleotides: TGTGCCACCAGTGATTCCGGGACAGCTTATGGCTACACCTTC. This sequence encodes CATSDSGTAYGYTF.

The V gene is TRBV6-2 or TRBV6-3, the J gene TRBJ2-7, with 8 bases fitting TRBD2. V gave up 0 bases and J gave up 3 bases; unmatched junction bases: 4. The length of the CDR3 is 15 residues. CDR1 and CDR2 from the germline V gene are MNHEY and SVGEGT. As DNA, the CDR3 is TGTGCCAGCAGTTACTCGTTCGGGAGGGACTACGAGCAGTACTTC. It translates to CASSYSFGRDYEQYF.

The V call is TRBV6-1, the J call TRBJ2-7; no definite D call. This CDR3 region has 14 residues. The germline gives CDR1 MNHNS, CDR2 SASEGT. V was clipped by 0 bases and J by 5 bases, with 11 bases between them. CDR3 nucleotide sequence: TGTGCCAGCAGTGAAGCGCGAAGGACCCACGAGCAGTACTTC. Amino acids: CASSEARRTHEQYF.

CDR3 sequence (DNA): TGTGCCAGCAGCCACGTTCCTGGGACAGCGAATACTGAAGCTTTCTTT. Translating it yields CASSHVPGTANTEAFF. The chain is built from TRBV4-2 and TRBJ1-1; 7 nucleotides line up with TRBD1. Germline values: CDR1 LGHNA, CDR2 YNFKEQ. V dropped 3 bases and J dropped 5; count of bases not matched to a gene: 12. There are 16 residues in the CDR3.

This clonotype was counted ten times or more. J is TRBJ2-5 and V is TRBV6-1; D is unclear. Germline V gene lookup returns CDR1 MNHNS and CDR2 SASEGT. Trimming removed 4 bases from V and 7 bases from J, with 13 bases in between. The length of the CDR3 is 13 residues. In nucleotides, the CDR3 is TGTGCCAGCAGTGTTGGCAGAACCCGGACCCAGTACTTC. This codes for CASSVGRTRTQYF.

In regard to this clonotype: The junction shows a germline mismatch at one end, possibly a read error. V gene TRBV5-1 combines with J gene TRBJ1-1; D may be TRBD1 (6 bases). Germline assignment: CDR1 SGHRS and CDR2 YFSETQ. This CDR3 has 16 amino acids. The CDR3 region has the DNA TGCGCCAGCAGCTTGGGGGGGGCGAGACTGAACACTGAAGCTTGCTTT. It is translated as CASSLGGARLNTEACF.

There are a few counts of this clonotype. The V and J genes are TRBV7-2 and TRBJ1-5; D is possibly TRBD1 (5 bases). The CDR3 runs 15 residues. Germline assignment: CDR1 SGHTA and CDR2 FQGNSA. Trimming stripped 1 base from V and 4 bases from J, with 11 bases between. The CDR3 region has the DNA TGTGCCAGCAGCTTAGTGGAGGGGCCTAATCAGCCCCAGCATTTT. Translation gives CASSLVEGPNQPQHF.

In its sample, this clonotype was seen many times. It may be a read error: a sequence one base away is much more abundant. The V and J genes are TRBV12-3 or TRBV12-4 and TRBJ1-1; TRBD1 might be the D (5 bases). This CDR3 region has 14 residues. Trimming stripped 6 bases from V and 6 bases from J, with 17 bases between. The CDR3: CASSPLGDGSEAFF. CDR3 DNA sequence: TGTGCCAGCAGCCCCCTTGGGGACGGATCTGAAGCTTTCTTT.

This clonotype came up many times. The chain links TRBV20-1 to TRBJ2-5; D might be TRBD2 (6 bases). Trimming took 5 bases from V and 1 from J, leaving 14 bases between them. Germline CDR1 DFQATT, CDR2 SNEGSKA (reference sequence). The CDR3 sequence is 14 residues long. As DNA, the CDR3 is TGCAGTGCTGGCTCCTCTAGCGCCCAAGAGACCCAGTACTTC. It yields the protein CSAGSSSAQETQYF.

The V call is TRBV12-3 or TRBV12-4, the J call TRBJ1-5; 7 nucleotides agree with TRBD1. This CDR3 comprises 13 residues. Trimming at V came to 6 bases and at J to 8 bases, leaving 7 bases not matched to a gene. This CDR3 reads CASSLQGFEPQHF. In DNA, the CDR3 is TGTGCCAGCAGCTTACAGGGGTTTGAGCCCCAGCATTTT.

This clonotype was seen ten or more times. The rearrangement uses TRBV20-1 and TRBJ1-2; perhaps TRBD1 as D (5 bases). V lost 4 bases to trimming and J lost 7 bases, with 10 bases between them. Per germline, CDR1 DFQATT and CDR2 SNEGSKA (reference sequence). The CDR3 length is 11 residues. The CDR3 DNA sequence: TGCAGTGCTACCACCGGGGGTGGCTACACCTTC. Its translation is CSATTGGGYTF.

The table lists this clonotype with a few counts. The CDR3 loop reads CASSRGQPAGGELFF. The DNA of the CDR3 is TGTGCCAGCAGCAGAGGACAGCCGGCGGGCGGGGAGCTGTTTTTT. The J gene is TRBJ2-2, the V gene TRBV5-5; D may be TRBD1 (6 bases). Per the germline V gene, CDR1 is SGHKS and CDR2 is YYEKEE (reference sequence). The CDR3 extends over 15 amino acids. V lost 4 bases and J 7 bases, leaving 17 bases between the germline ends.